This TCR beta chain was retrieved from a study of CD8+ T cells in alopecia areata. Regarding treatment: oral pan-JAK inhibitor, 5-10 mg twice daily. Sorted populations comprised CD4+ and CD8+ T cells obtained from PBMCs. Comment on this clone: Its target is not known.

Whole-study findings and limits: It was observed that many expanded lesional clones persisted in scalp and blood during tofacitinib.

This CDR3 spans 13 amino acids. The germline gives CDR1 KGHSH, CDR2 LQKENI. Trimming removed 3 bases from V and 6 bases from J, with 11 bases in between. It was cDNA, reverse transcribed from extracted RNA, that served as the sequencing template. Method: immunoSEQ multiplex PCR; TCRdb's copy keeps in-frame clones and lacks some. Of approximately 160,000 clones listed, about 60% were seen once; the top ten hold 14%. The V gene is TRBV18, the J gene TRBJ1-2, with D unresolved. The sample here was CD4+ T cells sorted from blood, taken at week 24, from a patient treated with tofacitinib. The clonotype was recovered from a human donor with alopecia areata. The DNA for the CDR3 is TGTGCCAGCTCACCCCGGCGGGCGGATGGCTACACCTTC. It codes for CASSPRRADGYTF. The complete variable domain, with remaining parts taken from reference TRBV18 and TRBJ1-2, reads NAGVMQNPRHLVRRRGQEARLRCSPMKGHSHVYWYRQLPEEGLKFMVYLQKENIIDESGMPKERFSAEFPKEGPSILRIQQVVRGDSAAYFCASSPRRADGYTFGSGTRLTVV.